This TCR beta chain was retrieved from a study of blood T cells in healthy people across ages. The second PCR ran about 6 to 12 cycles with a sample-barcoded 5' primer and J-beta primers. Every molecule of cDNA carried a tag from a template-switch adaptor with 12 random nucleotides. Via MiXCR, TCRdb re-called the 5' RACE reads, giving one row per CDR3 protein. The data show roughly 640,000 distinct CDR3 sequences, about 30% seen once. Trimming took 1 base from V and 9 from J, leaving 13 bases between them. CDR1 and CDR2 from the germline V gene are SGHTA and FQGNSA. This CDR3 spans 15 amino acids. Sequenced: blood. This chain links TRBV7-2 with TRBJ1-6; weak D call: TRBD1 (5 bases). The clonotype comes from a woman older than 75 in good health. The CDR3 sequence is CASSLGGGRASPLHF. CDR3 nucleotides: TGTGCCAGCAGCTTAGGCGGTGGCAGGGCTTCACCCCTCCACTTT.